This T cell receptor beta chain was identified in a study of T cells in Graves' hyperthyroidism and ophthalmopathy. Study-level background: Peripheral blood was taken when the disease was first diagnosed, before any treatment began.

In this sample, this clonotype turned up many times. The antigen is undetermined. The CDR3 loop spans 15 amino acids. The germline gives CDR1 DFQATT, CDR2 SNEGSKA (reference sequence). The junction had 11 bases not matched to a gene; V was cut back by 4 bases and J by 2 bases. Using RNA transcripts as the source, TCR beta CDR3 regions were amplified. The HTBI primer set was used in a first-round RT-PCR of the TCR CDR3. In TCRdb, the multiplex PCR reads were re-called with MiXCR into one record per CDR3 protein. The sample lists hundreds of thousands of distinct CDR3 sequences, 12% to 15% occurring once. Study-wide points: Separation of ophthalmopathy from stable hyperthyroidism was achieved by a 13 V-J model. Blood held most thyroid clonotypes expanded above 0.001 frequency.

The V call is TRBV20-1, the J call TRBJ2-7, with 7 bases matching TRBD2. The receptor was derived from a woman aged 18-29 years with Graves' hyperthyroidism. Sample: blood. The CDR3 nucleotides are TGCAGTGCTACTGAGACTAGCTCGAGGGCCTACGAGCAGTACTTC. Protein sequence: CSATETSSRAYEQYF.